The 16 T cell receptor beta chains in this list originate from one sample, sequenced in a study of blood T cell repertoires in COVID-19. This table comes from immunoSEQ multiplex PCR, and its TCRdb copy is limited to in-frame clones, with some not included. The sample comprises 330,000 or so clones, roughly 89% of which are singletons, and roughly a tenth rests with the top ten. The sequenced material came from peripheral blood. All receptors derive from a man between 25 and 39 years old with COVID-19, enrolled during active disease.

The chain carries TRBV5-1 and TRBJ1-1; D may be TRBD1 (6 bases). Deletions cut 0 bases from V and 1 base from J, with 13 bases between. In germline, CDR1 is SGHRS, CDR2 YFSETQ. The CDR3 extends over 16 amino acids. CDR3 amino acids: CASSLEVGGGNTEAFF. Here the CDR3 DNA reads TGCGCCAGCAGCTTGGAAGTTGGGGGCGGGAACACTGAAGCTTTCTTT.

The CDR3 spells CASSLLGHEQYF. Here the CDR3 DNA reads TGTGCCAGCAGCTTACTGGGCCACGAGCAGTACTTC. This chain links TRBV5-6 with TRBJ2-7; D is unresolved. Trimming removed 2 bases from V and 5 bases from J, with 8 bases in between. This CDR3 region has 12 residues. Germline values: CDR1 SGHDT, CDR2 YYEEEE.

The chain combines TRBV27 with TRBJ1-1; TRBD1 matches 9 bases. The germline gives CDR1 MNHEY, CDR2 SMNVEV (reference sequence). J was trimmed by 4 bases and V by 5 bases; bases with no gene match: 2. The CDR3 loop spans 13 amino acids. CDR3 bases: TGTGCCAGCAGTCGACAGGGGGGCACTGAAGCTTTCTTT. Translated, it gives CASSRQGGTEAFF.

This sequence joins TRBV2 and TRBJ1-5, with a possible D match to TRBD1 (5 bases). V was cut by 7 bases and J by 0 bases, with 7 bases left in between. The germline gives CDR1 SNHLY, CDR2 FYNNEI. The CDR3 is made up of 13 amino acids. DNA of the CDR3: TGTGCCAGCACGGGGGATAGCAATCAGCCCCAGCATTTT. This gives the protein CASTGDSNQPQHF.

About this clone: Given a much more abundant clone one base away, this may be a read error. V and J are TRBV11-3 and TRBJ1-6; TRBD1 aligns across 9 bases. The V segment lost 5 bases and the J segment 7 bases; nucleotides outside the gene matches: 3. Germline V gene data show CDR1 as SGHNT and CDR2 as YENEEA. The CDR3 extends over 14 amino acids. The CDR3 bases are TGTGCCAGCAGCGCCGGGACAGGGAATTCACCCCTCCACTTT. Its protein product is CASSAGTGNSPLHF.

V and J are TRBV7-3 and TRBJ2-1; 7 bases fit TRBD1. Germline CDR1 and CDR2: SGHTA and FQGTGA. The CDR3 loop spans 13 amino acids. Trimming cost V 5 bases and J 5 bases; bases outside gene matches: 3. Here the CDR3 reads CASSHDRDNEQFF. CDR3 DNA: TGTGCCAGCAGCCATGACAGGGACAATGAGCAGTTCTTC.

This clone was counted a few times. CDR3 in amino acids: CASSLGGTRSYEQYF. The DNA for the CDR3 is TGTGCCAGCAGCCTGGGGGGGACTAGATCCTACGAGCAGTACTTC. The chain employs TRBV7-9 and TRBJ2-7, with TRBD2 matching over 8 bases. Germline lookup yields CDR1 SEHNR and CDR2 FQNEAQ (reference sequence). The V and J ends lost 5 bases and 1 base, in that order; junction bases with no gene match: 7. This CDR3 has 15 amino acids.

The chain combines TRBV7-2 with TRBJ2-7; 8 positions agree with TRBD2. Unmatched junction bases numbered 4, after V lost 3 bases and J lost 0 bases. The CDR3 contains 15 residues. The germline V gene encodes CDR1 SGHTA and CDR2 FQGNSA. The CDR3 reads CASSFRREASYEQYF. In DNA form, the CDR3 reads TGTGCCAGCAGCTTCAGGCGGGAGGCCTCCTACGAGCAGTACTTC.

The chain combines TRBV11-2 with TRBJ2-5; 13 nucleotides align to TRBD2. Per germline, CDR1 SGHAT and CDR2 FQNNGV. V shed 1 base, J shed 5 bases, and the junction held 10 bases outside the gene matches. The CDR3 runs 18 residues. In nucleotides, the CDR3 is TGTGCCAGCAGCTTAGGGACTAGCGGGGGCACCCTGGGGGAGACCCAGTACTTC. Its translation: CASSLGTSGGTLGETQYF.

The CDR3 sequence is CASSLSGVGQPQHF. CDR3 sequence (DNA): TGTGCCAGCAGTTTATCCGGGGTCGGTCAGCCCCAGCATTTT. The chain employs TRBV28 and TRBJ1-5; unclear D gene. V lost 1 base, J lost 6 bases, and 10 bases lay in between. This CDR3 region has 14 residues. Germline CDR1 and CDR2: MDHEN and SYDVKM.

The chain combines TRBV7-8 with TRBJ2-5; D possibly corresponds to TRBD1 (6 bases). The V and J ends lost 5 bases and 0 bases respectively, with 10 bases between them. Germline V gene lookup returns CDR1 SGHVS and CDR2 FQNEAQ. CDR3 length equals 14 residues. Here the CDR3 reads CASSRDRNQETQYF. DNA for the CDR3: TGTGCCAGCAGCCGAGACAGGAACCAAGAGACCCAGTACTTC.

The V and J genes are TRBV19 and TRBJ2-2; D perhaps matches TRBD2 (5 bases). This CDR3 contains 15 residues. Trimming left V 0 bases short and J 4 bases short, with 9 bases between. CDR1 is LNHDA and CDR2 is SQIVND in the germline V gene (reference sequence). The CDR3 bases are TGTGCCAGTAGTATAGATCGGAGGTCCACCGGGGAGCTGTTTTTT. Protein sequence: CASSIDRRSTGELFF.

This clone was counted between two and nine times. V is TRBV4-1 and J is TRBJ1-5, with D perhaps TRBD1 (6 bases). The ends were cut back, 0 bases at V and 5 bases at J, with 14 bases in the middle. The CDR3 extends over 16 amino acids. Germline V CDR1 and CDR2: MGHRA, YSYEKL. CDR3 sequence: CASSQEWGRRDQPQHF. The DNA of the CDR3 is TGCGCCAGCAGCCAAGAATGGGGGCGCCGAGATCAGCCCCAGCATTTT.

The chain has TRBV4-2 and TRBJ1-6; 9 nucleotides align to TRBD1. The CDR3 sequence is 16 residues long. After removal of 2 bases from V and 7 bases from J, the junction contained 6 bases not matched to a gene. Germline lookup yields CDR1 LGHNA and CDR2 YNFKEQ. The CDR3 DNA reads as TGTGCCAGCAGCCAACATGGACAGGGGTTCAATTCACCCCTCCACTTT. This translates into CASSQHGQGFNSPLHF.

V usage is TRBV28 and J usage is TRBJ2-1; 9 bases fit TRBD2. With 6 bases clipped from V and 1 base from J, the junction kept 4 bases outside the gene matches. This CDR3 has 15 residues. Germline V gives CDR1 MDHEN, CDR2 SYDVKM. The chain's CDR3 is CASSVTSGSYNEQFF. Here the CDR3 DNA reads TGTGCCAGCAGCGTTACTAGCGGGTCCTACAATGAGCAGTTCTTC.

This clone was seen more than once but under ten times. The rearrangement joins TRBV6-6 to TRBJ2-7; no clear D. The CDR3 is 12 amino acids. Trimming took 4 bases from V and 2 from J, leaving 6 bases between them. From germline, CDR1 is MNHNY and CDR2 SVGAGI (reference sequence). The DNA for the CDR3 is TGTGCCAGCAGTTTCGAGACCTACGAGCAGTACTTC. Its protein product is CASSFETYEQYF.